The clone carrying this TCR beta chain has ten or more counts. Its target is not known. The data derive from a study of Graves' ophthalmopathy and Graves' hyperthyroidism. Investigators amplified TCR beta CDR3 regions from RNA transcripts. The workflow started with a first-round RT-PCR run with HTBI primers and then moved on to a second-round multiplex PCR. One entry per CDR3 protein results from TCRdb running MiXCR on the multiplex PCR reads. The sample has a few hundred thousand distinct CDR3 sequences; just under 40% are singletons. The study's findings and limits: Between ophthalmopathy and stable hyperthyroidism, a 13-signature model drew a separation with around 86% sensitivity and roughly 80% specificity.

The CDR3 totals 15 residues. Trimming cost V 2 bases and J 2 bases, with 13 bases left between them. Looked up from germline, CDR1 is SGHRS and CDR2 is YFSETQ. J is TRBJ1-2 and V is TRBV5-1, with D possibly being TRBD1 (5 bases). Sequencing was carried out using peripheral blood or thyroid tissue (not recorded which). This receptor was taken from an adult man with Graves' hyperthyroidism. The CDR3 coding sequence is TGCGCCAGCAGCTTCCAGGACACGTCCAACTATGGCTACACCTTC. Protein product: CASSFQDTSNYGYTF.